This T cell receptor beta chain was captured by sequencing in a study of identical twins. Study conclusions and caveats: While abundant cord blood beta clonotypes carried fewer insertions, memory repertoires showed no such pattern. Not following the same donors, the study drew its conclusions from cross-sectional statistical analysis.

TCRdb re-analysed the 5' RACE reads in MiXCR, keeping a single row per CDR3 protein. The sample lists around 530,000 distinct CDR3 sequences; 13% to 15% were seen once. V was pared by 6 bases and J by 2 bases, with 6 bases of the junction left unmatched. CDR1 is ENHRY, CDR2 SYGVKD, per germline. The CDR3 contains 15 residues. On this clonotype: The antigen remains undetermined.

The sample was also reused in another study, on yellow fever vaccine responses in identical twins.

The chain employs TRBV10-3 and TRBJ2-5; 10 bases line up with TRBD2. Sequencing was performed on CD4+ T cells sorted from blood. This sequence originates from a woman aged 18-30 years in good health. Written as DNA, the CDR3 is TGTGCCATCAGCCCGGGACTAGCGAAACAAGAGACCCAGTACTTC. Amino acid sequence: CAISPGLAKQETQYF.